Detailed here is one T cell receptor beta chain. This sample was included in a study of CD8 T cells in Susac syndrome. With random hexamers, 0.5 to 1 ug RNA was reverse transcribed. Amplification of TCR beta CDR3 across 54 Vbeta and 13 Jbeta was performed with immunoSEQ multiplex PCR. From the immunoSEQ multiplex PCR reads, TCRdb called clonotypes with MiXCR, one entry per CDR3 protein. Here the sample spans about 100,000 distinct CDR3 sequences, about 95% being singletons. The CDR3 consists of 13 residues. Germline loops: CDR1 DFQATT, CDR2 SNEGSKA (reference sequence). J gave up 7 bases and V 6 bases, and 12 bases lay outside the gene matches.

The TCR originated in a human donor with Susac syndrome. The chain couples TRBV20-1 to TRBJ2-7, with 7 positions matching TRBD1. The sequencing input was CD8+ T cells from PBMCs. For the CDR3, the DNA is TGCAGTGCCCACATGAGGGGGCGATGGGAGCAGTACTTC. It is translated as CSAHMRGRWEQYF.